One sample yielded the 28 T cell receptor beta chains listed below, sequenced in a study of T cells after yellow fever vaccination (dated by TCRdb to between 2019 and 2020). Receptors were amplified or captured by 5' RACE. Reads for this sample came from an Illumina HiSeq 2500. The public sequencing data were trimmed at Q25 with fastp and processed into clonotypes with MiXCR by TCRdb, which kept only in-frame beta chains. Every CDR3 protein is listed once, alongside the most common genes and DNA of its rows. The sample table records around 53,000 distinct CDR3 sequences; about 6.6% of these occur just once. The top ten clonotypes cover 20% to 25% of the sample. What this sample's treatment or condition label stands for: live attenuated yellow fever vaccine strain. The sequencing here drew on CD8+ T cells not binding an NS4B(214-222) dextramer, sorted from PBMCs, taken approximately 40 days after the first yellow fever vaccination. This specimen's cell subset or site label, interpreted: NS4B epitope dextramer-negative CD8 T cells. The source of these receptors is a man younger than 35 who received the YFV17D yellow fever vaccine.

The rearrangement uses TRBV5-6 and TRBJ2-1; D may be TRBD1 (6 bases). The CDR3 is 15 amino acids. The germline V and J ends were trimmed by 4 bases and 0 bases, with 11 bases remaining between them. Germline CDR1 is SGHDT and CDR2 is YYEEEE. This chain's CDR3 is CASSPQGASYNEQFF. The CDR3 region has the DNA TGTGCCAGCAGCCCACAGGGCGCCTCCTACAATGAGCAGTTCTTC.

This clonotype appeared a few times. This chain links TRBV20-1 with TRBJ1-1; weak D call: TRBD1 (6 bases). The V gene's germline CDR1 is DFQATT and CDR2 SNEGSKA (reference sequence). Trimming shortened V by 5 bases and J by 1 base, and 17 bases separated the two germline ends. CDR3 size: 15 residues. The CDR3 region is CSAWSSGHPNTEAFF. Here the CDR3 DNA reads TGCAGTGCTTGGTCCTCGGGACACCCGAACACTGAAGCTTTCTTT.

DNA of the CDR3: TGTGCCAGCAGCCCCGGCGGACAGGGACCGAACACTGAAGCTTTCTTT. It specifies CASSPGGQGPNTEAFF. The chain is built from TRBV7-2 and TRBJ1-1; TRBD1 aligns across 8 bases. The CDR3 length is 16 residues. The germline V gene has CDR1 SGHTA and CDR2 FQGNSA. V gave up 5 bases and J gave up 1 base; unmatched junction bases: 9.

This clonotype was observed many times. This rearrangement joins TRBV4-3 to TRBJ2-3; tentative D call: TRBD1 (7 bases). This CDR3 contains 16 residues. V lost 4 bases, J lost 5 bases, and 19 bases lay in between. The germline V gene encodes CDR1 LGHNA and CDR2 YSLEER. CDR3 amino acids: CASSPFQGGPQDTQYF. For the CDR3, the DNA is TGCGCCAGCAGCCCCTTCCAGGGGGGCCCCCAAGATACGCAGTATTTT.

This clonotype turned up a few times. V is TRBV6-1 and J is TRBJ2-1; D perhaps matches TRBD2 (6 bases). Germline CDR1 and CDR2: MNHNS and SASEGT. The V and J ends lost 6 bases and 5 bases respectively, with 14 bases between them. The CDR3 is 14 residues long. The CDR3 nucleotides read TGTGCCAGCAGCCGGGACTTCGCGAACAATGAGCAGTTCTTC. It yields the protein CASSRDFANNEQFF.

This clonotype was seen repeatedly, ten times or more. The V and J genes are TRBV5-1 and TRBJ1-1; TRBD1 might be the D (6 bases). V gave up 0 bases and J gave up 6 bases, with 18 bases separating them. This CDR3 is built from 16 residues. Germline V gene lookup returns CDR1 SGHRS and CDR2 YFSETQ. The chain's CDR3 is CASSLGFGVGASEAFF. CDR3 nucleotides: TGCGCCAGCAGCTTGGGATTTGGAGTGGGGGCCTCTGAAGCTTTCTTT.

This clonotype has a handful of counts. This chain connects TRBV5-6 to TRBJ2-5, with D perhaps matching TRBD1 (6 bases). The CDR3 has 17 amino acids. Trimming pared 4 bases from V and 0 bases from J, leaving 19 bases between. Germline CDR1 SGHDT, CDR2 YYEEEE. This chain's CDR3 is CASSGAYRDGDQETQYF. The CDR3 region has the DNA TGTGCCAGCAGCGGGGCTTACAGGGATGGGGACCAAGAGACCCAGTACTTC.

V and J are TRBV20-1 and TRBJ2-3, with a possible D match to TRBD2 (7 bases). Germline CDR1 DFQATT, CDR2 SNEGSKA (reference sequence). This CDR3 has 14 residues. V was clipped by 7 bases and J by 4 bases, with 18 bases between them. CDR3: CSVTNRGAADTQYF. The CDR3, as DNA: TGCAGTGTCACCAACCGGGGGGCCGCAGATACGCAGTATTTT.

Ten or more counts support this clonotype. The CDR3 reads CASSDTSGSYNEQFF. CDR3 bases: TGTGCCAGCAGTGACACTAGCGGCTCCTACAATGAGCAGTTCTTC. This chain uses TRBV6-4 with TRBJ2-1, with TRBD2 identical over 8 bases. The trim removed 2 bases at V and 0 bases at J, leaving 0 bases unmatched. The length of the CDR3 is 15 residues. Per germline, CDR1 MRHNA and CDR2 SNTAGT.

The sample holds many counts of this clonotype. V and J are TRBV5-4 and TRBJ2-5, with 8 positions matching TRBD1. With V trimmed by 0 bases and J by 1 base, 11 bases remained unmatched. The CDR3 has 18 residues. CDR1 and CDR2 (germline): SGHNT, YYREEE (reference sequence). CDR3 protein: CASSLVPDRDGLQETQYF. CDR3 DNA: TGTGCCAGCAGCTTGGTTCCGGACAGGGACGGACTCCAAGAGACCCAGTACTTC.

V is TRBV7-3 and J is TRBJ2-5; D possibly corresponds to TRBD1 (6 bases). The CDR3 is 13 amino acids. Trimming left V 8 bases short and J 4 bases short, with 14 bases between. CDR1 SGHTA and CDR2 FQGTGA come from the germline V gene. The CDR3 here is CASGRGARETQYF. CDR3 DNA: TGTGCCAGCGGCAGGGGAGCCAGAGAGACCCAGTACTTC.

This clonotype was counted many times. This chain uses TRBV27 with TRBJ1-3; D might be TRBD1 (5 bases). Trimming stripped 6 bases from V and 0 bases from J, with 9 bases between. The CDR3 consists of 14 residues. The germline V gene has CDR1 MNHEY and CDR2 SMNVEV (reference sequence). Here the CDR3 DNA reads TGTGCCAGCAGGGGGGTGAGCTCTGGAAACACCATATATTTT. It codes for CASRGVSSGNTIYF.

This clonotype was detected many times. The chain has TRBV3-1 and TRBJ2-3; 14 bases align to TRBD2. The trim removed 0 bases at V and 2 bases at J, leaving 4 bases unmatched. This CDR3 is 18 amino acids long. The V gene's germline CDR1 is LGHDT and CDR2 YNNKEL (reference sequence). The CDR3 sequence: CASSQDWTSGGYTDTQYF. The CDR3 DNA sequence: TGTGCCAGCAGCCAAGATTGGACTAGCGGGGGGTACACAGATACGCAGTATTTT.

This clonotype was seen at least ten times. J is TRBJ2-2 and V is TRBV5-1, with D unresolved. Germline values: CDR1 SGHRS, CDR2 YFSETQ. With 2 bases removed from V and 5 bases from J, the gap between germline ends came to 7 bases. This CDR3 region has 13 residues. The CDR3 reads CASSFLTTGELFF. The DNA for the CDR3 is TGCGCCAGCAGCTTCCTAACAACCGGGGAGCTGTTTTTT.

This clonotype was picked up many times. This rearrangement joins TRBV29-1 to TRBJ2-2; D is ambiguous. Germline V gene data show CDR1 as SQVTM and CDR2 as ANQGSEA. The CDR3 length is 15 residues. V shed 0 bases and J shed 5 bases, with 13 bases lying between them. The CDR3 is CSVEDRKGGTGELFF. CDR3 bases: TGCAGCGTTGAAGATCGCAAGGGTGGAACCGGGGAGCTGTTTTTT.

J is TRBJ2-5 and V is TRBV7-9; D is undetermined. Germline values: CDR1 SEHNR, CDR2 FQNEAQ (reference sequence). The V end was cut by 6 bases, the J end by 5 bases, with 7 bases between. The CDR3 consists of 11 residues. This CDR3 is CASRIRETQYF. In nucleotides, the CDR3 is TGTGCCAGCAGGATTCGGGAGACCCAGTACTTC.

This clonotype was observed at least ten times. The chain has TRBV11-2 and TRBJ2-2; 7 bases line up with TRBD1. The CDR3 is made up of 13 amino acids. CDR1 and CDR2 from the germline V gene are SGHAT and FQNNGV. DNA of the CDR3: TGTGCGATACCTACAGGGGACACCGGGGAGCTGTTTTTT. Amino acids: CAIPTGDTGELFF. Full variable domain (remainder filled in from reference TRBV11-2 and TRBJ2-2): EAGVAQSPRYKIIEKRQSVAFWCNPISGHATLYWYQQILGQGPKLLIQFQNNGVVDDSQLPKDRFSAERLKGVDSTLKIQPAKLEDSAVYLCAIPTGDTGELFFGEGSRLTVL.

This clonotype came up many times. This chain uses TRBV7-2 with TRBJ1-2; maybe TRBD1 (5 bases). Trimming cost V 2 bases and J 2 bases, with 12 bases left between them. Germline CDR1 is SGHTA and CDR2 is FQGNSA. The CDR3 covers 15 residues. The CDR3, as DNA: TGTGCCAGCAGCTTAACGGGGGGGAGAAACTATGGCTACACCTTC. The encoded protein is CASSLTGGRNYGYTF.

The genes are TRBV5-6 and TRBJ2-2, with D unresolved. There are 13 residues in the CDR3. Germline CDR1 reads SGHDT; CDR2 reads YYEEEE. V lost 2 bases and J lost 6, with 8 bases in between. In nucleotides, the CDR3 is TGTGCCAGCAGCTTCGCCTACCCCGGGGAGCTGTTTTTT. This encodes CASSFAYPGELFF.

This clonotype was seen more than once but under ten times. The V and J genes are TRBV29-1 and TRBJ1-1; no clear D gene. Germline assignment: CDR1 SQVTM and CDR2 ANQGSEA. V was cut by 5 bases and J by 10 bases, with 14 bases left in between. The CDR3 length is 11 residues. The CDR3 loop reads CSVLGKLGAFF. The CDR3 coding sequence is TGCAGCGTTCTTGGGAAATTGGGAGCTTTCTTT.

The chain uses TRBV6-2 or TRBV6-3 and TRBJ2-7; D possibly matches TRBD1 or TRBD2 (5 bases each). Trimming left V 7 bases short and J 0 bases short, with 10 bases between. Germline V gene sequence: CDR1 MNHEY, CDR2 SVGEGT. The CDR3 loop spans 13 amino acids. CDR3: CASTFGGSYEQYV. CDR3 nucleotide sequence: TGTGCCAGCACCTTTGGGGGCTCCTACGAGCAGTACGTC.

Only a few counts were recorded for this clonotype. CDR3 coding DNA: TGTGCCAGCAGCTCCTGGACGGGGCAGAACACTGAAGCTTTCTTT. Translation gives CASSSWTGQNTEAFF. The V and J genes are TRBV7-6 and TRBJ1-1, with D perhaps matching TRBD1 (5 bases). CDR1 and CDR2 from the germline V gene are SGHVS and FNYEAQ. The V and J ends lost 4 bases and 1 base respectively, with 13 bases between them. This CDR3 is built from 15 residues.

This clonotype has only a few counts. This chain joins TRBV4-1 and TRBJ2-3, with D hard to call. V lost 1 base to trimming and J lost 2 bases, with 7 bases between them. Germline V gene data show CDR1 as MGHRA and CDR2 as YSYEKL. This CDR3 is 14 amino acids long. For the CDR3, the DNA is TGCGCCAGCAGCCAAGGCGTTTCCACAGATACGCAGTATTTT. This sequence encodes CASSQGVSTDTQYF.

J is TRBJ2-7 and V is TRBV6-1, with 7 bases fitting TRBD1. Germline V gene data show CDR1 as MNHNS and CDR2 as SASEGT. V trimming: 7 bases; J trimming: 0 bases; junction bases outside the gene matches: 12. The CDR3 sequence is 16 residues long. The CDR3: CASNENGDRYSYEQYF. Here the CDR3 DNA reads TGTGCCAGCAACGAAAACGGGGACAGATACTCCTACGAGCAGTACTTC.

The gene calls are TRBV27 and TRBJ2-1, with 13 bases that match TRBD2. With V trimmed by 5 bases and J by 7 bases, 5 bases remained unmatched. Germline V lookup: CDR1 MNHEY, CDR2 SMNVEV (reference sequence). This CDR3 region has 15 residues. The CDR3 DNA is TGTGCCAGCAGTACAACTAGCGGGGGGGCTAATGAGCAGTTCTTC. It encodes CASSTTSGGANEQFF.

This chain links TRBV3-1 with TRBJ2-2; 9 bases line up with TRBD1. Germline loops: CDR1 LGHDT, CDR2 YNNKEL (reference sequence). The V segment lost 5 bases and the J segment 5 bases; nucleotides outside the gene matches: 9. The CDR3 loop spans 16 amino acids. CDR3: CASSKGTGFLTGELFF. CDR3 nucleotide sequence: TGTGCCAGCAGCAAAGGGACAGGGTTTCTTACCGGGGAGCTGTTTTTT.

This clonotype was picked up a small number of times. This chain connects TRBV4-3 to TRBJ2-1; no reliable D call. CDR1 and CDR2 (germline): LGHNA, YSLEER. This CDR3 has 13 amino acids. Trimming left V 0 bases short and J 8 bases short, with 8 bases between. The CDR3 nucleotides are TGCGCCAGCAGCCAAGATCCCCTTTATGAGCAGTTCTTC. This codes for CASSQDPLYEQFF.

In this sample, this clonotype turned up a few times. Here the CDR3 reads CASSLKYSNEQFF. The CDR3 region has the DNA TGTGCCAGCAGCTTGAAATACTCTAATGAGCAGTTCTTC. The gene calls are TRBV7-2 and TRBJ2-1, with D hard to call. The CDR3 has 13 amino acids. The ends were cut back, 3 bases at V and 7 bases at J, with 10 bases in the middle. CDR1 and CDR2 from the germline V gene are SGHTA and FQGNSA. Full variable domain (remainder filled in from reference TRBV7-2 and TRBJ2-1): GAGVSQSPSNKVTEKGKDVELRCDPISGHTALYWYRQSLGQGLEFLIYFQGNSAPDKSGLPSDRFSAERTGGSVSTLTIQRTQQEDSAVYLCASSLKYSNEQFFGPGTRLTVL.